This TCR beta chain was retrieved from a study of shared T cell receptors in the human thymus. Germline V gives CDR1 SGHKS, CDR2 YYEKEE (reference sequence). The CDR3 covers 16 residues. The V gene end was trimmed by 0 bases and the J gene end by 8 bases; junction bases not matched to a gene: 12. Data came from immunoSEQ multiplex PCR; TCRdb stores just in-frame clones and leaves some out. Of some 760,000 clones in the sample, over 75% are singletons; the top ten hold 0.0095% to 0.013%. These data also formed part of another study, on human thymus T cells. That source adds: Thymus tissue was removed during corrective cardiac surgery. Unrelated individuals reportedly shared highly overlapping thymic TCR repertoires.

The TCR sequence derives from a girl younger than two with a congenital heart defect. The chain links TRBV5-5 to TRBJ1-2; TRBD1 agrees at 8 bases. The sequencing sample was made of thymocytes. This CDR3 reads CASSLESRGQEGGYTF. DNA of the CDR3: TGTGCCAGCAGCTTGGAGTCACGGGGACAGGAGGGGGGCTACACCTTC.